The next 6 T cell receptor beta chains were all read from a single sample in a study of blood T cell repertoires in COVID-19. Some clones are missing from TCRdb's copy, which holds only in-frame ones; the method was immunoSEQ multiplex PCR. The sample holds about 160,000 clones, roughly 84% seen once. Sequencing was carried out using peripheral blood. Source of these receptors: a man between 35 and 55 years old with acute or convalescent COVID-19.

The chain is built from TRBV28 and TRBJ2-6; D is undetermined. CDR3 size: 14 residues. Per germline, CDR1 MDHEN and CDR2 SYDVKM. Between the trimmed V and J ends, which lost 5 bases and 2 bases, there was a span of 7 bases. DNA for the CDR3: TGTGCCAGCAGTCCCCCGGCTGGGGCCAACGTCCTGACTTTC. Amino acids: CASSPPAGANVLTF.

V is TRBV28 and J is TRBJ1-5; TRBD1 agrees at 10 bases. The trim removed 6 bases at V and 9 bases at J, leaving 8 bases unmatched. Per the germline V gene, CDR1 is MDHEN and CDR2 is SYDVKM. This CDR3 contains 14 residues. Written as DNA, the CDR3 is TGTGCCAGCAGCCCCGGGACAGGGGTTGGGCCCCAGCATTTT. Encoded protein: CASSPGTGVGPQHF.

The chain links TRBV28 to TRBJ1-6; 7 positions agree with TRBD1. The germline V gene has CDR1 MDHEN and CDR2 SYDVKM. With V trimmed by 6 bases and J by 3 bases, 11 bases remained unmatched. This CDR3 has 17 amino acids. This CDR3 reads CASRYGRTGLYNSPLHF. CDR3 coding DNA: TGTGCCAGCAGATACGGGCGGACAGGCCTCTATAATTCACCCCTCCACTTT. The full variable domain, in which reference TRBV28 and TRBJ1-6 provide the parts outside the CDR3, is DVKVTQSSRYLVKRTGEKVFLECVQDMDHENMFWYRQDPGLGLRLIYFSYDVKMKEKGDIPEGYSVSREKKERFSLILESASTNQTSMYLCASRYGRTGLYNSPLHFGNGTRLTVT.

This chain joins TRBV3-1 (or the pseudogene TRBV3-2) and TRBJ2-1; maybe TRBD2 (7 bases). V was trimmed by 6 bases and J by 7 bases, leaving 22 bases between them. The CDR3 totals 16 residues. From germline, CDR1 is LGHDT and CDR2 YNNKEL (reference sequence). The CDR3 DNA reads as TGTGCCAGCAGTCAACGAGCTGGGGGGGCCGGGAATGAGCAGTTCTTC. It yields the protein CASSQRAGGAGNEQFF.

The gene calls are TRBV5-5 and TRBJ1-2; D perhaps matches TRBD1 (5 bases). The germline gives CDR1 SGHKS, CDR2 YYEKEE (reference sequence). The CDR3 length is 14 residues. V was cut by 1 base and J by 4 bases, with 11 bases left in between. Here the CDR3 DNA reads TGTGCCAGCAGCTTGACAGGTCCCCTCTATGGCTACACCTTC. As protein: CASSLTGPLYGYTF.

This sequence joins TRBV5-4 and TRBJ2-2; 9 bases map to TRBD2. This CDR3 is 18 amino acids long. Germline lookup yields CDR1 SGHNT and CDR2 YYREEE (reference sequence). V shed 0 bases, J shed 4 bases, and the junction held 10 bases outside the gene matches. CDR3 amino acids: CASSLGTGTSIRTGELFF. CDR3 DNA sequence: TGTGCCAGCAGCTTGGGTACTGGGACTAGCATTCGCACCGGGGAGCTGTTTTTT.